These 3 T cell receptor beta chains came from one sample sequenced in a study of vaccination effects on CD4 cells after COVID-19. The method was immunoSEQ multiplex PCR; TCRdb's version includes in-frame clones alone and lacks a portion of them. The repertoire holds just under 65,000 clones, with roughly 80% as singletons. Their cognate antigens are unknown. Ahead of sequencing, the ViraFEST assay grew antigen-specific CD4+ T cells using viral peptide pools. CD4+ T cell isolation took place after approximately 11 days of culture. Vaccine recipients had no previous SARS-CoV-2 infection; their nucleocapsid antibodies were negative. The material was CD4+ T cells from PBMCs cultured with HCoV-OC43 spike peptides, obtained before COVID-19 vaccination. Subset here: HCoV-OC43 spike overlapping peptide pool stimulation. Source of these receptors: a human donor who received a COVID-19 vaccine.

The chain carries TRBV28 and TRBJ2-1; D could derive from TRBD1 or TRBD2 (6 bases each). Germline CDR1 is MDHEN and CDR2 is SYDVKM. V was cut by 5 bases and J by 6 bases, with 20 bases left in between. The CDR3 spans 16 residues. In DNA form, the CDR3 reads TGTGCCAGCAGTGCACCCCGGGGGCGAGGGGGCAATGAGCAGTTCTTC. Its translation: CASSAPRGRGGNEQFF.

This clone was recorded a few times. This chain links TRBV24-1 with TRBJ1-5; D remains unclear. Looked up from germline, CDR1 is KGHDR and CDR2 is SFDVKD. The CDR3 is 12 residues long. Trimming cost V 5 bases and J 3 bases, with 4 bases left between them. The CDR3 DNA reads TGTGCCACCAGTGGGTACAATCAGCCCCAGCATTTT. Protein sequence: CATSGYNQPQHF.

V and J are TRBV5-4 and TRBJ2-7; TRBD2 agrees at 10 bases. Unmatched junction bases numbered 12, after V lost 3 bases and J lost 6 bases. The CDR3 length is 16 residues. Per the germline V gene, CDR1 is SGHNT and CDR2 is YYREEE (reference sequence). CDR3 DNA: TGTGCCAGCAGCTCGTTAGCGGGGGGTCTCCCCGGCGAGCAGTACGTC. This sequence encodes CASSSLAGGLPGEQYV.